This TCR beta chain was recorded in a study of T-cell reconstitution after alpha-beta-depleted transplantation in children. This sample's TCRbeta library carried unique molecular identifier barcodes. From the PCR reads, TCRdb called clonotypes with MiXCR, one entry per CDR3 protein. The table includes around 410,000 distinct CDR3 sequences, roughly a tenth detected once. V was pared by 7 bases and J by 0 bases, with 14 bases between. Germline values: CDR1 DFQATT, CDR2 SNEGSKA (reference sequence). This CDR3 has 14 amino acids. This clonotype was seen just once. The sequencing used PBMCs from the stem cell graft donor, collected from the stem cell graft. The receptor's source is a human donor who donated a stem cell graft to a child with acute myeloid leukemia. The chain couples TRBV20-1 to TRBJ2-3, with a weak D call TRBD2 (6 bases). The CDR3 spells CSVGGEISTDTQYF. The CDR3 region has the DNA TGCAGTGTTGGCGGGGAAATTAGCACAGATACGCAGTATTTT.